This record concerns one T cell receptor (beta chain) sequence. Each CDR3 protein gets one entry after TCRdb re-called the RT-PCR reads with MiXCR. This sample has hundreds of thousands of distinct CDR3 sequences, with around a fifth found just once. The CDR3 sequence is 14 residues long. From germline, CDR1 is SGHAT and CDR2 FQNNGV. The V gene lost 3 bases and the J gene lost 2 bases, with 11 bases spanning the gap. The sample belongs to a study of response to subunit inactivated influenza vaccine. The specimen was PBMCs from blood, collected approximately 22 months after vaccination. This receptor was obtained from a man aged 50 to 69 who received an inactivated influenza vaccine. J is TRBJ2-7 and V is TRBV11-2; tentatively, D is TRBD1 (6 bases). The CDR3 sequence: CASSLSGATYEQYF. The DNA for the CDR3 is TGTGCCAGCAGCTTGTCAGGGGCCACCTACGAGCAGTACTTC.